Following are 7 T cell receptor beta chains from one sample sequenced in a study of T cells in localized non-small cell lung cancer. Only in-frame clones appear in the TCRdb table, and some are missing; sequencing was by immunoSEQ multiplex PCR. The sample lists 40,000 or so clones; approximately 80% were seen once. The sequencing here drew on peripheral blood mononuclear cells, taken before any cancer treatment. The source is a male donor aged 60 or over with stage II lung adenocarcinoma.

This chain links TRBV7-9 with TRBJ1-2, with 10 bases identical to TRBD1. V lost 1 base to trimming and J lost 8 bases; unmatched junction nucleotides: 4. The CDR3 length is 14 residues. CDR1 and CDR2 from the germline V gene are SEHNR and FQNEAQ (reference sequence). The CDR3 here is CASSLGTGGKGYTF. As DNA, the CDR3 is TGTGCCAGCAGCTTAGGGACAGGGGGTAAAGGCTACACCTTC.

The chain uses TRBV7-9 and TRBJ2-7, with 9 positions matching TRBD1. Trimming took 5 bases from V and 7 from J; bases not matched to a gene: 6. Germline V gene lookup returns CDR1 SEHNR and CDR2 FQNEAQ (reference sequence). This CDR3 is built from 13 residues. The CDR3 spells CASSRGTGHEQYF. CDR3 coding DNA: TGTGCCAGCAGCCGCGGGACAGGGCATGAGCAGTACTTC. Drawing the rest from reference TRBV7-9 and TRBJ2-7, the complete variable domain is DTGVSQNPRHKITKRGQNVTFRCDPISEHNRLYWYRQTLGQGPEFLTYFQNEAQLEKSRLLSDRFSAERPKGSFSTLEIQRTEQGDSAMYLCASSRGTGHEQYFGPGTRLTVT.

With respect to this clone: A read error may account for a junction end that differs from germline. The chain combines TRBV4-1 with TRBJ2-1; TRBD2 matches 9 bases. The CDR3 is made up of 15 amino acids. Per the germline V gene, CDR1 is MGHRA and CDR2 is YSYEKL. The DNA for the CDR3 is TGCGCCAGCAGCCAAGATGGGACTAGCTCCAATCAGCAGTTCTTC. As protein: CASSQDGTSSNQQFF.

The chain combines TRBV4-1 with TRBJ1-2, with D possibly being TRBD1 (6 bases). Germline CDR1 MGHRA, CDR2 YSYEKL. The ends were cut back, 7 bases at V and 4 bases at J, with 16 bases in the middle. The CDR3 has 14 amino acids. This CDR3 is CASTMWGGLYGYTF. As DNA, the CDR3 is TGCGCCAGCACCATGTGGGGGGGCCTCTATGGCTACACCTTC.

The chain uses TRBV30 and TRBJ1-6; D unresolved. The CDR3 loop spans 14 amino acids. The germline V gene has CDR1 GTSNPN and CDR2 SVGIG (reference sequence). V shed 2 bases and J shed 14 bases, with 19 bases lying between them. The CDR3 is CAWSSIVGSRALHF. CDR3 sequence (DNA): TGTGCCTGGAGTTCTATCGTCGGGAGCAGAGCCCTCCACTTT.

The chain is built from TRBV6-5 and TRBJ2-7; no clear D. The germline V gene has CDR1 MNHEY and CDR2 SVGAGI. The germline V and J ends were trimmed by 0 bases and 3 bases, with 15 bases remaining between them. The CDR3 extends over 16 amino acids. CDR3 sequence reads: CASSYSSGERGYEQYF. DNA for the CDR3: TGTGCCAGCAGTTACTCCTCCGGCGAGAGAGGCTACGAGCAGTACTTC.

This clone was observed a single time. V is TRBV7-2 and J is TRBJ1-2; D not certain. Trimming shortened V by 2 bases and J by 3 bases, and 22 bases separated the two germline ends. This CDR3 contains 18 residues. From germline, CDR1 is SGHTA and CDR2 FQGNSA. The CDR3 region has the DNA TGTGCCAGCAGCTTATATTTAGGTCGTACCTTCGACCACTATGGCTACACCTTC. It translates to CASSLYLGRTFDHYGYTF.